The 17 T cell receptor beta chains below come from one sample, sequenced in a study of cytomegalovirus exposure and HLA in healthy donors. PCR used 60 Vbeta primers and 13 Jbeta primers. The assay was immunoSEQ multiplex PCR, and TCRdb's table has in-frame clones only and misses some. The table has 100,000 to 150,000 clones, over 60% seen once. Sequencing used PBMCs. These receptors all stem from a man aged 18 to 30 in good health and CMV-seronegative.

This sequence joins TRBV4-1 and TRBJ1-4; 8 positions match TRBD1. J lost 8 bases, V lost 3 bases, and 5 bases had no gene match. The CDR3 loop spans 14 amino acids. CDR1 and CDR2 from the germline V gene are MGHRA and YSYEKL. The CDR3 loop is CASSQDRVGEKLFF. The CDR3 nucleotides read TGCGCCAGCAGCCAGGACAGGGTCGGCGAAAAACTGTTTTTT.

The chain recombines TRBV15 with TRBJ1-1, with D possibly matching TRBD1 (5 bases). There are 16 residues in the CDR3. V lost 5 bases, J lost 10 bases, and 26 bases lay in between. Per germline, CDR1 LNHNV and CDR2 YYDKDF (reference sequence). Written as DNA, the CDR3 is TGTGCCACCAGCGAACTAAGGACGGGAAACGCCGGGGGAGCTTTCTTT. As protein: CATSELRTGNAGGAFF.

The chain employs TRBV10-2 and TRBJ2-1, with D perhaps TRBD2 (6 bases). The germline CDR1 and CDR2 sequences are WSHSY and SAAADI. The CDR3 length is 16 residues. The V gene lost 2 bases and the J gene lost 5 bases, with 16 bases spanning the gap. This CDR3 is CASSEPGSQLHNEQFF. The CDR3 DNA sequence: TGCGCCAGCAGTGAGCCCGGGAGTCAGCTCCACAATGAGCAGTTCTTC.

The V and J genes are TRBV4-2 and TRBJ2-7, with 14 nucleotides matching TRBD2. The junction had 11 bases not matched to a gene; V was cut back by 3 bases and J by 1 base. Germline V gives CDR1 LGHNA, CDR2 YNFKEQ. The length of the CDR3 is 19 residues. The CDR3 loop reads CASSQASPRLAGGSYEQYF. CDR3 DNA: TGTGCCAGCAGCCAGGCCTCCCCCCGACTAGCGGGGGGGTCCTACGAGCAGTACTTC.

This clone was counted a few times. This CDR3 reads CASSPTPLVMNEQFF. The DNA of the CDR3 is TGCGCCAGCAGCCCCACCCCACTAGTAATGAATGAGCAGTTCTTC. The chain is built from TRBV4-1 and TRBJ2-1; tentative D call: TRBD2 (5 bases). V shed 4 bases and J shed 7 bases, with 17 bases lying between them. The germline V gene has CDR1 MGHRA and CDR2 YSYEKL. CDR3 length equals 15 residues.

This chain links TRBV4-3 with TRBJ1-2, with 7 bases fitting TRBD1. Germline values: CDR1 LGHNA, CDR2 YSLEER. The CDR3 contains 16 residues. V lost 0 bases, J lost 6 bases, and 10 bases stayed unmatched. The CDR3 nucleotides are TGCGCCAGCAGCCAAGACGGACAGGTGAAAGGGGATGGCTACACCTTC. This codes for CASSQDGQVKGDGYTF.

The V call is TRBV4-1, the J call TRBJ1-2, with 8 bases that match TRBD1. The CDR3 sequence is 17 residues long. Germline trimming cut 0 bases from V and 4 bases from J; bases unmatched to any gene: 10. Germline V gene lookup returns CDR1 MGHRA and CDR2 YSYEKL. In DNA form, the CDR3 reads TGCGCCAGCAGCCAAGAGGGAGGGACAGGAGCCCGCTATGGCTACACCTTC. This codes for CASSQEGGTGARYGYTF.

The genes are TRBV7-8 and TRBJ1-6; no firm D call. The V and J ends lost 5 bases and 6 bases respectively, with 11 bases between them. This CDR3 has 14 residues. In germline, CDR1 is SGHVS, CDR2 FQNEAQ. CDR3 bases: TGTGCCAGCAGCGCCTTGAGTAGTAATTCACCCCTCCACTTT. Protein sequence: CASSALSSNSPLHF.

This sequence joins TRBV19 and TRBJ2-7; no reliable D call. CDR3 size: 12 residues. The V end was cut by 1 base, the J end by 2 bases, with 3 bases between. CDR1 and CDR2 (germline): LNHDA, SQIVND (reference sequence). CDR3 in amino acids: CASSIGPYEQYF. The CDR3 DNA follows: TGTGCCAGTAGTATAGGGCCCTACGAGCAGTACTTC.

The CDR3 coding sequence is TGTGCCAGCAGTTTAACCCAGGGAGGATGGGGCGAGCAGTACTTC. It is translated as CASSLTQGGWGEQYF. The rearrangement joins TRBV28 to TRBJ2-7, with a possible D match to TRBD2 (6 bases). V lost 2 bases, J lost 6 bases, and 17 bases lay in between. The germline V gene encodes CDR1 MDHEN and CDR2 SYDVKM. The CDR3 runs 15 residues.

V gene TRBV7-9 combines with J gene TRBJ2-2; 7 bases agree with TRBD1. V gave up 3 bases and J gave up 6 bases; unmatched junction bases: 1. The CDR3 consists of 13 residues. Per germline, CDR1 SEHNR and CDR2 FQNEAQ (reference sequence). Here the CDR3 reads CASSFTGAGELFF. Here the CDR3 DNA reads TGTGCCAGCAGCTTCACAGGGGCCGGGGAGCTGTTTTTT.

This chain links TRBV19 with TRBJ2-1; D remains unclear. The CDR3 has 13 residues. Germline CDR1 and CDR2: LNHDA and SQIVND (reference sequence). The ends were cut back, 4 bases at V and 0 bases at J, with 4 bases in the middle. DNA for the CDR3: TGTGCCAGTAGTACCTACTCCTACAATGAGCAGTTCTTC. Translating gives CASSTYSYNEQFF.

J is TRBJ1-5 and V is TRBV6-5, with D tentatively TRBD1 (5 bases). Germline values: CDR1 MNHEY, CDR2 SVGAGI. The CDR3 totals 13 residues. Trimming stripped 5 bases from V and 9 bases from J, with 14 bases between. Here the CDR3 DNA reads TGTGCCAGCAGTCAGGGAAACCTTCGGCCCCAGCATTTT. It is translated as CASSQGNLRPQHF.

This chain uses TRBV14 with TRBJ2-7, with unresolved D. Trimming stripped 1 base from V and 3 bases from J, with 10 bases between. Germline V gives CDR1 SGHDN, CDR2 FVKESK. The CDR3 consists of 14 residues. DNA for the CDR3: TGTGCCAGCAGCCAAGGTGGGCACCTCTACGAGCAGTACTTC. This gives the protein CASSQGGHLYEQYF. The whole variable domain, filled in from reference TRBV14 and TRBJ2-7, reads EAGVTQFPSHSVIEKGQTVTLRCDPISGHDNLYWYRRVMGKEIKFLLHFVKESKQDESGMPNNRFLAERTGGTYSTLKVQPAELEDSGVYFCASSQGGHLYEQYFGPGTRLTVT.

V and J are TRBV27 and TRBJ2-5; 9 bases match TRBD2. Trimming removed 4 bases from V and 2 bases from J; junction bases left unmatched: 5. The CDR3 sequence is 15 residues long. CDR1 and CDR2 (germline): MNHEY, SMNVEV (reference sequence). The CDR3 DNA follows: TGTGCCAGCAGTTCTAGCGGGGCCTCGCAAGAGACCCAGTACTTC. This gives the protein CASSSSGASQETQYF.

This chain connects TRBV6-1 to TRBJ2-7, with D tentatively TRBD1 (6 bases). This CDR3 comprises 12 residues. From germline, CDR1 is MNHNS and CDR2 SASEGT. Trimming removed 5 bases from V and 6 bases from J, with 11 bases in between. The CDR3 DNA reads TGTGCCAGCAGTTCAGCAGGGGTCGAGCAGTACTTC. Translation: CASSSAGVEQYF.

The chain has TRBV7-2 and TRBJ2-2, with D tentatively TRBD1 (6 bases). The CDR3 spans 17 residues. Trimming removed 2 bases at V and 5 bases at J, with 18 bases between. Germline CDR1 and CDR2: SGHTA and FQGNSA. CDR3: CASSLKLFGTKTGELFF. CDR3 in DNA: TGTGCCAGCAGCTTAAAACTCTTCGGGACAAAGACCGGGGAGCTGTTTTTT. Based on the CDR3 plus reference TRBV7-2 and TRBJ2-2, the full variable domain is GAGVSQSPSNKVTEKGKDVELRCDPISGHTALYWYRQSLGQGLEFLIYFQGNSAPDKSGLPSDRFSAERTGGSVSTLTIQRTQQEDSAVYLCASSLKLFGTKTGELFFGEGSRLTVL.